The 9 T cell receptor beta chains below come from one sample, sequenced in a study of blood T cell repertoires in COVID-19. Here immunoSEQ multiplex PCR was the method, and the copy in TCRdb shows in-frame clones only, minus some. The sample lists around 150,000 clones, approximately 83% occurring once. The sequenced sample was peripheral blood. The receptors were sampled from a man between 70 and 80 years old with acute or convalescent COVID-19.

This chain uses TRBV4-3 with TRBJ2-7; D possibly corresponds to TRBD2 (6 bases). Germline CDR1 and CDR2: LGHNA and YSLEER. This CDR3 is built from 15 residues. V was clipped by 0 bases and J by 4 bases, with 13 bases between them. CDR3 bases: TGCGCCAGCAGCCAAGATAGCAGCGGGCGGTACGAGCAGTACTTC. It is translated as CASSQDSSGRYEQYF.

The chain combines TRBV7-7 with TRBJ2-2; a possible D gene is TRBD1 (6 bases). The CDR3 length is 11 residues. Germline V gives CDR1 SSHAT, CDR2 FNYEAQ (reference sequence). Here the CDR3 reads CAAGVPGELFF. The CDR3 DNA reads as TGTGCGGCAGGGGTCCCCGGGGAGCTGTTTTTT.

The rearrangement links TRBV7-2 to TRBJ2-7; D is possibly TRBD2 (6 bases). This CDR3 is 14 amino acids long. V lost 7 bases and J lost 4, with 17 bases in between. Germline CDR1 is SGHTA and CDR2 is FQGNSA. CDR3 sequence: CASTLSGPSYEQYF. Here the CDR3 DNA reads TGTGCCAGCACCCTTAGCGGACCCTCTTACGAGCAGTACTTC. Combining the CDR3 with reference TRBV7-2 and TRBJ2-7 gives the whole variable domain GAGVSQSPSNKVTEKGKDVELRCDPISGHTALYWYRQSLGQGLEFLIYFQGNSAPDKSGLPSDRFSAERTGGSVSTLTIQRTQQEDSAVYLCASTLSGPSYEQYFGPGTRLTVT.

The chain combines TRBV14 with TRBJ2-1; D remains ambiguous. The V end was cut by 0 bases, the J end by 2 bases, with 17 bases between. Looked up from germline, CDR1 is SGHDN and CDR2 is FVKESK. CDR3 length equals 18 residues. CDR3 loop: CASSQDTKSPDPYNEQFF. The CDR3 DNA reads as TGTGCCAGCAGCCAAGATACCAAGAGCCCCGATCCCTACAATGAGCAGTTCTTC.

The rearrangement joins TRBV7-3 to TRBJ2-1, with TRBD2 matching 7 bases. The CDR3 runs to 17 residues. After removal of 1 base from V and 4 bases from J, the junction contained 10 bases not matched to a gene. The germline gives CDR1 SGHTA, CDR2 FQGTGA. The CDR3 region is CASSLILAEPTYNEQFF. CDR3 nucleotide sequence: TGTGCCAGCAGCTTAATCCTAGCGGAACCTACGTACAATGAGCAGTTCTTC. The full variable domain, its missing parts supplied by reference TRBV7-3 and TRBJ2-1, is GAGVSQTPSNKVTEKGKYVELRCDPISGHTALYWYRQSLGQGPEFLIYFQGTGAADDSGLPNDRFFAVRPEGSVSTLKIQRTERGDSAVYLCASSLILAEPTYNEQFFGPGTRLTVL.

CDR3: CASSYRRGQETQYF. CDR3 sequence (DNA): TGTGCCAGCAGTTACAGGCGGGGCCAAGAGACCCAGTACTTC. The chain links TRBV6-6 to TRBJ2-5, with D perhaps TRBD2 (6 bases). This CDR3 spans 14 amino acids. Per germline, CDR1 MNHNY and CDR2 SVGAGI (reference sequence). The V end lost 2 bases, the J end lost 1 base, and 8 bases lay between the germline ends.

This sequence joins TRBV6-2 or TRBV6-3 and TRBJ2-7, with D possibly being TRBD1 (6 bases). Deletions cut 5 bases from V and 6 bases from J, with 14 bases between. The germline V gene encodes CDR1 MNHEY and CDR2 SVGEGT. CDR3 length: 13 amino acids. For the CDR3, the DNA is TGTGCCAGCAGTATACAGGGTAGAGGCGAGCAGTACTTC. The encoded protein is CASSIQGRGEQYF.

Only a few counts were recorded for this clone. This CDR3 reads CASSWTGGEETQYF. As DNA, the CDR3 is TGCGCCAGCAGCTGGACAGGGGGCGAAGAGACCCAGTACTTC. V is TRBV5-1 and J is TRBJ2-5; 11 bases are shared with TRBD1. The CDR3 sequence is 14 residues long. Trimming took 3 bases from V and 3 from J; bases not matched to a gene: 1. Germline CDR1 SGHRS, CDR2 YFSETQ.

This chain connects TRBV6-4 to TRBJ2-7; TRBD2 matches at 10 bases. The germline gives CDR1 MRHNA, CDR2 SNTAGT. The CDR3 spans 14 residues. V was pared by 0 bases and J by 6 bases, with 2 bases of the junction left unmatched. The CDR3 is CASSDSLAGLEQYF. The CDR3 nucleotides are TGTGCCAGCAGTGACTCACTAGCGGGACTCGAGCAGTACTTC.